This entry lists 12 T cell receptor beta chains sequenced from one sample in a study of blood T cell repertoires in COVID-19. Sequencing was performed with immunoSEQ multiplex PCR; in TCRdb, only in-frame clones are kept and a portion is missing. The sample has around 80,000 clones; 88% are singletons. Sequenced: peripheral blood. The receptors come from a human donor in a cohort sampled during active COVID-19.

V usage is TRBV5-1 and J usage is TRBJ1-1; D may be TRBD1 (6 bases). Deletions cut 6 bases from V and 3 bases from J, with 18 bases between. The CDR3 is made up of 15 amino acids. CDR1 is SGHRS and CDR2 is YFSETQ in the germline V gene. The DNA of the CDR3 is TGCGCCAGCAATGATGTGGGGGCGCCGGACACTGAAGCTTTCTTT. This encodes CASNDVGAPDTEAFF.

The V call is TRBV5-4, the J call TRBJ1-5, with D possibly being TRBD1 (6 bases). Trimming removed 4 bases from V and 4 bases from J, with 9 bases in between. This CDR3 has 13 residues. Germline CDR1 SGHNT, CDR2 YYREEE (reference sequence). The CDR3 protein is CASSPGQNQPQHF. Written as DNA, the CDR3 is TGTGCCAGCAGCCCTGGACAGAATCAGCCCCAGCATTTT.

The chain links TRBV18 to TRBJ1-5, with unresolved D. V gave up 6 bases and J gave up 4 bases, with 10 bases separating them. The CDR3 has 13 amino acids. Germline CDR1 and CDR2: KGHSH and LQKENI. The CDR3 coding sequence is TGTGCCAGCTCGGACGGAGGAAATCAGCCCCAGCATTTT. This translates into CASSDGGNQPQHF.

The J gene is TRBJ2-2, the V gene TRBV19, with a tentative D call TRBD1 (5 bases). The CDR3 has 13 amino acids. Germline loops: CDR1 LNHDA, CDR2 SQIVND (reference sequence). Trimming took off 7 bases at V and 4 bases at J, with 10 bases between the two ends. The CDR3 DNA is TGTGCCAGTACGACAGTAACCACCGGGGAGCTGTTTTTT. Amino acid sequence: CASTTVTTGELFF.

The J gene is TRBJ1-1, the V gene TRBV30; possibly TRBD1 for D (5 bases). The CDR3 runs to 13 residues. The V gene's germline CDR1 is GTSNPN and CDR2 SVGIG (reference sequence). Trimming cost V 5 bases and J 1 base, with 11 bases left between them. CDR3 loop: CAWARQRNTEAFF. The CDR3, as DNA: TGTGCCTGGGCCAGACAGAGGAACACTGAAGCTTTCTTT.

The chain couples TRBV10-2 to TRBJ2-2; 8 bases line up with TRBD2. Germline V gene sequence: CDR1 WSHSY, CDR2 SAAADI. The length of the CDR3 is 15 residues. The ends lost 6 bases at V and 1 base at J; junction bases unmatched: 4. The CDR3 sequence: CASRSGGGNTGELFF. CDR3 DNA: TGCGCCAGCAGGTCCGGGGGGGGGAACACCGGGGAGCTGTTTTTT.

V gene TRBV28 combines with J gene TRBJ1-2; D unclear. This CDR3 region has 13 residues. In germline, CDR1 is MDHEN, CDR2 SYDVKM. V shed 8 bases and J shed 5 bases, with 15 bases lying between them. In DNA form, the CDR3 reads TGTGCCAGCTCCTCCCAGGCCGGATATGGCTACACCTTC. Encoded protein: CASSSQAGYGYTF.

The V call is TRBV10-3, the J call TRBJ2-3; D is possibly TRBD2 (7 bases). The CDR3 is 16 residues long. V gave up 7 bases and J gave up 3 bases, with 20 bases separating them. CDR1 is ENHRY and CDR2 is SYGVKD in the germline V gene. The DNA for the CDR3 is TGTGCCATCACCCCCGGGGGGCAGTCGGGGACAGATACGCAGTATTTT. This gives the protein CAITPGGQSGTDTQYF.

Only one count was recorded for this clone. This CDR3 reads CAIRERIPLPENIQYF. The CDR3 bases are TGTGCCATCCGCGAGAGGATCCCACTACCGGAAAACATTCAGTACTTC. V usage is TRBV7-2 and J usage is TRBJ2-4; no definite D call. CDR1 is SGHTA, CDR2 FQGNSA, per germline. Trimming cost V 10 bases and J 5 bases, with 24 bases left between them. The CDR3 is made up of 16 amino acids.

The chain combines TRBV6-5 with TRBJ1-2; D gene uncertain. CDR3 length: 15 amino acids. Trimming took off 6 bases at V and 5 bases at J, with 19 bases between the two ends. Germline V lookup: CDR1 MNHEY, CDR2 SVGAGI. The CDR3 nucleotides are TGTGCCAGCAGAGACATGGCAGGCTGGGTTTATGGCTACACCTTC. This translates into CASRDMAGWVYGYTF.

This clone was detected only a few times. V and J are TRBV4-1 and TRBJ1-6; D possibly corresponds to TRBD1 (5 bases). The CDR3 length is 15 residues. Trimming removed 4 bases at V and 9 bases at J, with 16 bases between. CDR1 is MGHRA, CDR2 YSYEKL, per germline. DNA for the CDR3: TGCGCCAGCAGCCGGGAGGAGGGGAGGGTTTCACCCCTCCACTTT. This encodes CASSREEGRVSPLHF.

This clone showed up just once. One end of the junction does not line up with germline, which may come from a read error. This chain connects TRBV7-2 to TRBJ2-4, with D possibly TRBD2 on 6 matching bases. The CDR3 loop spans 13 amino acids. Germline V gene sequence: CDR1 SGHTA, CDR2 FQGNSA. CDR3 loop: CASSLDPKTSLCF. The CDR3, as DNA: TGTGCCAGCAGCTTAGACCCTAAGACTAGTCTTTGCTTC. Full variable domain (outside the CDR3, taken from reference TRBV7-2 and TRBJ2-4): GAGVSQSPSNKVTEKGKDVELRCDPISGHTALYWYRQSLGQGLEFLIYFQGNSAPDKSGLPSDRFSAERTGGSVSTLTIQRTQQEDSAVYLCASSLDPKTSLCFGAGTRLSVL.